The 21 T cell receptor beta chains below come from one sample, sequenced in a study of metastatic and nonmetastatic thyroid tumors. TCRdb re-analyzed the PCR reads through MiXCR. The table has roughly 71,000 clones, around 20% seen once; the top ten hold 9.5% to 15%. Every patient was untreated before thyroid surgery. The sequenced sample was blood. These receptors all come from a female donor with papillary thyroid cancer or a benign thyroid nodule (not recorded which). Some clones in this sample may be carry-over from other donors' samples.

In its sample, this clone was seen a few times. The CDR3 coding sequence is TGTGCCAGCAGCTCGAAGCACAGGGTCTTTGGTGGCTACACCTTC. This gives the protein CASSSKHRVFGGYTF. J is TRBJ1-2 and V is TRBV5-6; D perhaps matches TRBD1 (6 bases). This CDR3 is built from 15 residues. The germline gives CDR1 SGHDT, CDR2 YYEEEE. The ends were cut back, 3 bases at V and 7 bases at J, with 19 bases in the middle.

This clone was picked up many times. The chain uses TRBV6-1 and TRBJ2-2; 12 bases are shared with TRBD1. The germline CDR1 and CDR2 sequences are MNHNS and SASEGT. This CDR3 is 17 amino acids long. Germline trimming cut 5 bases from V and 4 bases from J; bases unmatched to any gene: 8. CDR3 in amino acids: CASSRDPGQGATGELFF. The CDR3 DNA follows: TGTGCCAGCAGTCGAGACCCGGGACAGGGGGCCACCGGGGAGCTGTTTTTT.

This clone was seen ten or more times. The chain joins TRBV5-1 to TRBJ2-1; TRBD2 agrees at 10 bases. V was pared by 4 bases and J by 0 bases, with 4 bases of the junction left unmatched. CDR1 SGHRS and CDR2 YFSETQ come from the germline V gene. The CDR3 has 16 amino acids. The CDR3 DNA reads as TGCGCCAGCAGCCGACTAGCGGGTAGCTCCTACAATGAGCAGTTCTTC. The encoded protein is CASSRLAGSSYNEQFF.

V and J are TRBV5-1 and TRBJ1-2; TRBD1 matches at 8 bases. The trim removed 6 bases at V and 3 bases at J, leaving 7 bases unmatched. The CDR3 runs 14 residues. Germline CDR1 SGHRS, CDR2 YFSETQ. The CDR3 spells CASTIQGADYGYTF. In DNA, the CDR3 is TGCGCCAGCACCATCCAGGGGGCTGACTATGGCTACACCTTC.

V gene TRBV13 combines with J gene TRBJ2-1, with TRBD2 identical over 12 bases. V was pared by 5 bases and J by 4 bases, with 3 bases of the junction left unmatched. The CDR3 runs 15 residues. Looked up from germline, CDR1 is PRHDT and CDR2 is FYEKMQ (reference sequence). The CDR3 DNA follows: TGTGCCAGCAGCCAACTAGCGGGAGGATACAATGAGCAGTTCTTC. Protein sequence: CASSQLAGGYNEQFF.

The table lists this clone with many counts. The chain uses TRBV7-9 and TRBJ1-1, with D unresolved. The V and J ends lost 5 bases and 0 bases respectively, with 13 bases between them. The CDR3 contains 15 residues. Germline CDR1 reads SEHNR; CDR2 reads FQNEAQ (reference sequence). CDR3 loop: CASSAGGSLNTEAFF. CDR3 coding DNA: TGTGCCAGCAGCGCTGGCGGCAGTCTGAACACTGAAGCTTTCTTT.

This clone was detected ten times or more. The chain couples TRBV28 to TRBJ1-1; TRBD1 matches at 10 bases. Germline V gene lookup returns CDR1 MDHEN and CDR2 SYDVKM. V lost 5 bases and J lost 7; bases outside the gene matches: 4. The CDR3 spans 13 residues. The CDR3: CASSIGQGDEAFF. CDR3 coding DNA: TGTGCCAGCAGTATCGGACAGGGGGATGAAGCTTTCTTT.

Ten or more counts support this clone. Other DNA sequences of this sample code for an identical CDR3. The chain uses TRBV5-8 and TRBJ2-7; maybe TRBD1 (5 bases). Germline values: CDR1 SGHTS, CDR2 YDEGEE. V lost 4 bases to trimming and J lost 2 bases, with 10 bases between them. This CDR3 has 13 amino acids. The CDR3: CASSIGDTYEQYF. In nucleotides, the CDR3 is TGTGCCAGCAGCATAGGGGATACCTACGAGCAGTACTTC.

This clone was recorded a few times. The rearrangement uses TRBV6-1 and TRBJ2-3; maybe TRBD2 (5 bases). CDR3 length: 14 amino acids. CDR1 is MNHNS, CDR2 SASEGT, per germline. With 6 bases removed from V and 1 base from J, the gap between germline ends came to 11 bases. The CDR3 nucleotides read TGTGCCAGCAGGTCGGACTGGGGCACAGATACGCAGTATTTT. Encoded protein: CASRSDWGTDTQYF.

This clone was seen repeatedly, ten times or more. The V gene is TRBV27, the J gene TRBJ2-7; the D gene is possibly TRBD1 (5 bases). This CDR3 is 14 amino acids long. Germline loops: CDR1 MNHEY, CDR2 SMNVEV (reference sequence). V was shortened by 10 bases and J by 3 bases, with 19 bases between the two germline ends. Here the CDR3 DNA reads TGTGCCACTGCCTTTGGGGCACGAATCTACGAGCAGTACTTC. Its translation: CATAFGARIYEQYF.

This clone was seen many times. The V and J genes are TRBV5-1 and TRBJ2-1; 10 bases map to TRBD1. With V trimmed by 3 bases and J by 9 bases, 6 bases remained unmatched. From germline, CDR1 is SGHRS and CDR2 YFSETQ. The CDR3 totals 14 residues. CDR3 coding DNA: TGCGCCAGCAGCTCGGGACAGGGGTTTAGTGAGCAGTTCTTC. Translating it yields CASSSGQGFSEQFF. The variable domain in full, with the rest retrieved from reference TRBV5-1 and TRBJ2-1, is KAGVTQTPRYLIKTRGQQVTLSCSPISGHRSVSWYQQTPGQGLQFLFEYFSETQRNKGNFPGRFSGRQFSNSRSEMNVSTLELGDSALYLCASSSGQGFSEQFFGPGTRLTVL.

Here the CDR3 DNA reads TGTGCCAGCAGTGAAGGGGACAGCTCCTACGAGCAGTACGTC. Translation gives CASSEGDSSYEQYV. This rearrangement joins TRBV6-1 to TRBJ2-7; the match to TRBD1 covers 7 bases. The germline V gene encodes CDR1 MNHNS and CDR2 SASEGT. V was clipped by 1 base and J by 0 bases; unmatched bases: 0. The CDR3 runs 14 residues.

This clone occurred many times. The DNA of the CDR3 is TGCAGTGTGAGGGGGGACAGAAGGGGAGAGCAGTACTTC. Amino acids: CSVRGDRRGEQYF. The V gene is TRBV20-1, the J gene TRBJ2-7; the D gene is possibly TRBD1 (7 bases). V was shortened by 7 bases and J by 7 bases, with 20 bases between the two germline ends. Germline values: CDR1 DFQATT, CDR2 SNEGSKA (reference sequence). This CDR3 has 13 residues.

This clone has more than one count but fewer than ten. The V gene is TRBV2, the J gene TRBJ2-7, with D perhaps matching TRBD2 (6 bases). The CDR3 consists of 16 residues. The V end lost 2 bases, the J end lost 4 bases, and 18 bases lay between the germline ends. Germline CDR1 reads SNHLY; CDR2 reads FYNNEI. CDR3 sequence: CASSEPKARDWYEQYF. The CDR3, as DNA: TGTGCCAGCAGTGAACCTAAAGCGCGGGACTGGTACGAGCAGTACTTC.

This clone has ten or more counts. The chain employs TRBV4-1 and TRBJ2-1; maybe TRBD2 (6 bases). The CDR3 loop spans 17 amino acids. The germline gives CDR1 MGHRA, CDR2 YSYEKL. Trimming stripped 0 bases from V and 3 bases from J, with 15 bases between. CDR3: CASSQEGLGDFYNEQFF. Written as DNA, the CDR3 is TGCGCCAGCAGCCAAGAGGGCCTCGGGGACTTCTACAATGAGCAGTTCTTC.

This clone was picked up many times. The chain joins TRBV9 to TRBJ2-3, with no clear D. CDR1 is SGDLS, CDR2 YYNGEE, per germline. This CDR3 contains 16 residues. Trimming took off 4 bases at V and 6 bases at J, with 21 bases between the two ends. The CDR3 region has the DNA TGTGCCAGCAGCATGAGACCCGCGTCCTCTGAGGATACGCAGTATTTT. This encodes CASSMRPASSEDTQYF.

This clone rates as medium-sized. CDR3 in DNA: TGTGCCATCAGCGAAAGGGGTGGCTTGGGCGAAGACTATGGCTACACCTTC. It specifies CAISERGGLGEDYGYTF. This rearrangement joins TRBV10-3 to TRBJ1-2, with D perhaps TRBD1 (5 bases). The CDR3 sequence is 17 residues long. Per the germline V gene, CDR1 is ENHRY and CDR2 is SYGVKD. Trimming took 6 bases from V and 3 from J, leaving 23 bases between them.

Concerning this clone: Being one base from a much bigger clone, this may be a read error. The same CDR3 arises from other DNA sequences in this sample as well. The CDR3 nucleotides read TGTGCCAGCAGCCAAGGCGGGACCGAAAGTTCACCCCTCCATTTT. Translating gives CASSQGGTESSPLHF. This sequence joins TRBV14 and TRBJ1-6, with D possibly matching TRBD1 (5 bases). CDR3 size: 15 residues. Germline V gene sequence: CDR1 SGHDN, CDR2 FVKESK.

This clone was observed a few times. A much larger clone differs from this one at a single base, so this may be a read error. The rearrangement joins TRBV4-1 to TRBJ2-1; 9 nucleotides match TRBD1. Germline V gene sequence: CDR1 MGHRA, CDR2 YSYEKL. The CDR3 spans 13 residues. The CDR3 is CASIQDRGQGEFF. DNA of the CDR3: TGCGCCAGCATCCAAGATCGGGGACAGGGCGAGTTCTTC.

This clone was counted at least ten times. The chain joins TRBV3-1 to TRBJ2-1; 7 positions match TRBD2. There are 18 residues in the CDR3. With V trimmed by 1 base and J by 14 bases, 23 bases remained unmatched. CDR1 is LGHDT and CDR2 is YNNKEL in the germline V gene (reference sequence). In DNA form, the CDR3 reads TGTGCCAGCAGCCAAGGGAGGTGGACTGCTAGCGGCAAAATAGGGAAGTTCTTC. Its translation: CASSQGRWTASGKIGKFF.

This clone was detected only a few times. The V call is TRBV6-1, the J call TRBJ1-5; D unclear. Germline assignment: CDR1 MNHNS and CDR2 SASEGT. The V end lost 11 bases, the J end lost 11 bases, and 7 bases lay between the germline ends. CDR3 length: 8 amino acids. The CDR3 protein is CAGPSQHF. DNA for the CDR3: TGTGCCGGGCCGTCCCAGCATTTT.